A single sample gave rise to the 20 T cell receptor beta chains below, sequenced in a study of blood T cell repertoires in COVID-19. The method was immunoSEQ multiplex PCR; TCRdb's version includes in-frame clones alone and lacks a portion of them. Among some 500,000 clones, roughly 91% were seen once, and the ten largest hold roughly 7.4%. The specimen was peripheral blood. The receptors were gathered from a woman in her 50s with COVID-19, enrolled during active disease.

V is TRBV1 and J is TRBJ1-2; the DNA was not used to check the table's D call, TRBD1. TRBV1 is a recognized pseudogene. The CDR3 covers 13 residues. CDR3 nucleotide sequence: TGCACCAGCAGACAGGGTTACAACTATGGCTACACCTTC. It yields the protein CTSRQGYNYGYTF.

This clone was counted a single time. V and J are TRBV5-1 and TRBJ1-4, with 11 bases lining up with TRBD1. With 0 bases clipped from V and 11 bases from J, the junction kept 6 bases outside the gene matches. The germline gives CDR1 SGHRS, CDR2 YFSETQ. CDR3 size: 15 residues. The CDR3 here is CASSLGDRGERKLFF. The CDR3 DNA is TGCGCCAGCAGCTTGGGGGACAGGGGGGAAAGGAAACTGTTTTTT.

The rearrangement joins TRBV19 to TRBJ1-1; 8 bases agree with TRBD1. With V trimmed by 7 bases and J by 1 base, 5 bases remained unmatched. This CDR3 is 14 amino acids long. The germline gives CDR1 LNHDA, CDR2 SQIVND (reference sequence). This CDR3 is CASTGQGSNTEAFF. Written as DNA, the CDR3 is TGTGCCAGTACCGGACAGGGATCGAACACTGAAGCTTTCTTT.

This clone has only one observation. The chain uses TRBV6-5 and TRBJ1-2; D may be TRBD1 (6 bases). Trimming stripped 2 bases from V and 0 bases from J, with 10 bases between. The CDR3 spans 15 residues. Germline V gives CDR1 MNHEY, CDR2 SVGAGI. The CDR3 loop is CASSYGAGANYGYTF. CDR3 nucleotide sequence: TGTGCCAGCAGTTACGGGGCAGGGGCTAACTATGGCTACACCTTC.

Written as DNA, the CDR3 is TGTGCCAGCTCACCTAACAGGGATAATAATGAAAAACTGTTTTTT. It encodes CASSPNRDNNEKLFF. The rearrangement uses TRBV18 and TRBJ1-4; perhaps TRBD1 as D (6 bases). The V end lost 3 bases, the J end lost 4 bases, and 12 bases lay between the germline ends. Germline CDR1 is KGHSH and CDR2 is LQKENI. This CDR3 has 15 amino acids.

The rearrangement joins TRBV3-1 (or the pseudogene TRBV3-2) to TRBJ2-7, with no clear D. The CDR3 extends over 15 amino acids. V was trimmed by 0 bases and J by 1 base, leaving 10 bases between them. CDR1 and CDR2 (germline): LGHDT, YNNKEL (reference sequence). The CDR3 nucleotides are TGTGCCAGCAGCCAAGACAGTTCGATTTCCTACGAGCAGTACTTC. Translating gives CASSQDSSISYEQYF.

The chain employs TRBV7-3 and TRBJ1-1; no definite D call. CDR1 is SGHTA and CDR2 is FQGTGA in the germline V gene. The CDR3 is made up of 14 amino acids. Between the trimmed V and J ends, which lost 4 bases and 4 bases, there was a span of 13 bases. The CDR3: CASSSSGLGTEAFF. The CDR3 DNA sequence: TGTGCCAGCAGCTCCTCAGGACTCGGCACTGAAGCTTTCTTT.

The CDR3 DNA reads TGTGCCAGCACCCTTTTAGGACAGCCGTCCAGTCAGCCCCAGCATTTT. Its protein is CASTLLGQPSSQPQHF. J is TRBJ1-5 and V is TRBV2, with D perhaps matching TRBD1 (6 bases). Per the germline V gene, CDR1 is SNHLY and CDR2 is FYNNEI. The CDR3 contains 16 residues. V lost 7 bases to trimming and J lost 6 bases, with 22 bases between them.

The V and J genes are TRBV30 and TRBJ1-1; D is perhaps TRBD1 (6 bases). The V gene's germline CDR1 is GTSNPN and CDR2 SVGIG (reference sequence). CDR3 length: 15 amino acids. Trimming stripped 2 bases from V and 7 bases from J, with 20 bases between. The CDR3 nucleotides read TGTGCCTGGAGTAATCACGATGCCGGGACACTTGAAGCTTTCTTT. It translates to CAWSNHDAGTLEAFF.

This clone was seen once. The gene calls are TRBV9 and TRBJ2-7, with D tentatively TRBD1 (6 bases). Germline CDR1 reads SGDLS; CDR2 reads YYNGEE. Trimming left V 0 bases short and J 4 bases short, with 11 bases between. The length of the CDR3 is 14 residues. The CDR3 sequence: CASSVGGQTYEQYF. CDR3 nucleotides: TGTGCCAGCAGCGTAGGTGGACAGACTTACGAGCAGTACTTC.

The CDR3 region is CASSRTDTNYGYTF. CDR3 DNA: TGTGCCAGCAGCCGGACAGATACTAACTATGGCTACACCTTC. V usage is TRBV3-1 (or the pseudogene TRBV3-2) and J usage is TRBJ1-2, with a tentative D call TRBD1 (6 bases). Trimming removed 4 bases from V and 0 bases from J, with 9 bases in between. Per the germline V gene, CDR1 is LGHDT and CDR2 is YNNKEL (reference sequence). This CDR3 comprises 14 residues.

V usage is TRBV6-5 and J usage is TRBJ1-5; TRBD1 matches at 9 bases. The CDR3 length is 15 residues. Germline V gene data show CDR1 as MNHEY and CDR2 as SVGAGI. V was clipped by 7 bases and J by 1 base; unmatched bases: 5. In DNA, the CDR3 is TGTGCCAGCACTTTGGACAGGGGCAGCAATCAGCCCCAGCATTTT. Protein product: CASTLDRGSNQPQHF.

This clone was recorded once. This sequence joins TRBV19 and TRBJ1-2; possible D gene TRBD1, 5 bases. Trimming stripped 7 bases from V and 6 bases from J, with 24 bases between. The CDR3 is made up of 16 amino acids. Per germline, CDR1 LNHDA and CDR2 SQIVND (reference sequence). The CDR3 DNA reads as TGTGCCAGTACCCGGGGAGGAGGGGTAGGGGTCGATGGCTACACCTTC. Its translation: CASTRGGGVGVDGYTF.

The CDR3 region is CASGTGGLPRGDTQYF. CDR3 nucleotides: TGTGCCAGTGGAACAGGGGGCCTCCCGAGGGGAGATACGCAGTATTTT. The chain couples TRBV2 to TRBJ2-3; the match to TRBD1 covers 9 bases. J was trimmed by 5 bases and V by 9 bases; bases with no gene match: 15. The CDR3 consists of 16 residues. The germline V gene has CDR1 SNHLY and CDR2 FYNNEI.

The V and J genes are TRBV7-8 and TRBJ1-1; no firm D call. Trimming pared 4 bases from V and 2 bases from J, leaving 8 bases between. CDR1 SGHVS and CDR2 FQNEAQ come from the germline V gene. This CDR3 contains 13 residues. CDR3 in DNA: TGTGCCAGCAGCTCCCTTATTAACACTGAAGCTTTCTTT. As protein: CASSSLINTEAFF.

The genes are TRBV2 and TRBJ1-1; D is undetermined. The ends were cut back, 4 bases at V and 0 bases at J, with 6 bases in the middle. Germline V lookup: CDR1 SNHLY, CDR2 FYNNEI. This CDR3 contains 13 residues. The DNA of the CDR3 is TGTGCCAGCAGTGTACATATGAACACTGAAGCTTTCTTT. Protein sequence: CASSVHMNTEAFF.

The chain combines TRBV27 with TRBJ1-4; possibly TRBD1 for D (6 bases). The CDR3 covers 13 residues. CDR1 is MNHEY and CDR2 is SMNVEV in the germline V gene (reference sequence). Trimming took off 6 bases at V and 7 bases at J, with 12 bases between the two ends. CDR3 residues: CASRIRGGEKLFF. DNA for the CDR3: TGTGCCAGCAGAATCAGAGGGGGTGAAAAACTGTTTTTT.

The chain is built from TRBV24-1 and TRBJ2-7; 7 positions agree with TRBD2. Trimming cost V 2 bases and J 2 bases; bases outside gene matches: 5. Germline assignment: CDR1 KGHDR and CDR2 SFDVKD. The CDR3 covers 15 residues. The CDR3 region has the DNA TGTGCCACCAGTGATTCGACGAGCGGGACCTACGAGCAGTACTTC. Its protein product is CATSDSTSGTYEQYF.

The rearrangement links TRBV27 to TRBJ1-2; no firm D call. The V and J ends lost 4 bases and 4 bases respectively, with 16 bases between them. Germline V CDR1 and CDR2: MNHEY, SMNVEV (reference sequence). This CDR3 region has 15 residues. CDR3 sequence reads: CASSWRSSFPYGYTF. In DNA, the CDR3 is TGTGCCAGCAGTTGGCGGAGCAGCTTCCCCTATGGCTACACCTTC.

The chain has TRBV3-1 (or the pseudogene TRBV3-2) and TRBJ2-3; D possibly corresponds to TRBD1 (7 bases). V was cut by 1 base and J by 3 bases, with 17 bases left in between. This CDR3 is built from 17 residues. CDR1 and CDR2 from the germline V gene are LGHDT and YNNKEL (reference sequence). The CDR3 nucleotides are TGTGCCAGCAGCCAAGTCGGAGGGGGCGGTAGGACAGATACGCAGTATTTT. Protein: CASSQVGGGGRTDTQYF.